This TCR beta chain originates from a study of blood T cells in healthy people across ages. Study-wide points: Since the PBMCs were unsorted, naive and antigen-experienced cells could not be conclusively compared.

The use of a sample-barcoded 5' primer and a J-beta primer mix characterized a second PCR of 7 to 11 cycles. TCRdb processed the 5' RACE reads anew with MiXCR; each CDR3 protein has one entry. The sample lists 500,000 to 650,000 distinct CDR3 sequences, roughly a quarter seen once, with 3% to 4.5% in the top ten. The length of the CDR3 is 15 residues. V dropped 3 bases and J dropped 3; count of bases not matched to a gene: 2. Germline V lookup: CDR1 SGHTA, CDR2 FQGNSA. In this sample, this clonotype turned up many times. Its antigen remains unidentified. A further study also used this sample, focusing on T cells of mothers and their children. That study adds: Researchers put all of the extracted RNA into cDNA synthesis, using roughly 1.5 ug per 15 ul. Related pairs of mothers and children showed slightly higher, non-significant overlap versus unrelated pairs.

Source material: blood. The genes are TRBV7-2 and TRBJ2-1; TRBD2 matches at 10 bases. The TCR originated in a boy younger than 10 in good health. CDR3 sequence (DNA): TGTGCCAGCAGCTTTACTAGCGGGAACTACAATGAGCAGTTCTTC. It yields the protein CASSFTSGNYNEQFF.